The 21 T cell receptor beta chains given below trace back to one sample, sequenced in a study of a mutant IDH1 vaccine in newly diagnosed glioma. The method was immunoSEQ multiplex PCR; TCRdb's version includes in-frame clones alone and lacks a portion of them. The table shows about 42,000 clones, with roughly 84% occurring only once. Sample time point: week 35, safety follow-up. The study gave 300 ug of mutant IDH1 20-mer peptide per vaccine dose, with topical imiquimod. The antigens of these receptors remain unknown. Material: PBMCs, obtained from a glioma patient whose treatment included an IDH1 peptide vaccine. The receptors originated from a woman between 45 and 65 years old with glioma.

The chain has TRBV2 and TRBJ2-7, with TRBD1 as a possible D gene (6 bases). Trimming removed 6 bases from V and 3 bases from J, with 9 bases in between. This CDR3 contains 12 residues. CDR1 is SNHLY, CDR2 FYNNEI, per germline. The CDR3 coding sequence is TGTGCCAGCAGAAACAGGGTCTACGAGCAGTACTTC. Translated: CASRNRVYEQYF.

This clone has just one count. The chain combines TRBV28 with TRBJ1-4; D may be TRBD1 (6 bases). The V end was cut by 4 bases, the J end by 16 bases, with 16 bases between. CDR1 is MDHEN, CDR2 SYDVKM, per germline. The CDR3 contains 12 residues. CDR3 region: CASSSVGGQRFF. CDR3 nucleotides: TGTGCCAGCAGTTCCGTGGGGGGACAAAGGTTTTTT.

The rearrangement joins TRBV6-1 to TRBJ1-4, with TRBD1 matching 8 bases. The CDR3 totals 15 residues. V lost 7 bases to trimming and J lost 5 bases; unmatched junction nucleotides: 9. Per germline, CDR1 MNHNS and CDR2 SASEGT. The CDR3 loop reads CASTTGGTGNEKLFF. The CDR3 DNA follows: TGTGCCAGCACCACAGGCGGGACAGGAAATGAAAAACTGTTTTTT.

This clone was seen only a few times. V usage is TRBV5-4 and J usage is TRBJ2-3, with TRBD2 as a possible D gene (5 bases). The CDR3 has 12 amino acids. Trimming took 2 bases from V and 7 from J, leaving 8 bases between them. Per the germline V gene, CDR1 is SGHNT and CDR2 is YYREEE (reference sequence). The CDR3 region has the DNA TGTGCCAGCAGCTTCTCGGGATATACGCAGTATTTT. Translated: CASSFSGYTQYF.

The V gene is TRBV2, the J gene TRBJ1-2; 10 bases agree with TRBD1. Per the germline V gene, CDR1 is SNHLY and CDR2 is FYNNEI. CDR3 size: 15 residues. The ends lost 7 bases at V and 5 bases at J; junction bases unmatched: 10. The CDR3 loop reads CASTPGQGSGYGYTF. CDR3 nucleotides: TGTGCCAGCACCCCGGGACAGGGGTCGGGGTATGGCTACACCTTC. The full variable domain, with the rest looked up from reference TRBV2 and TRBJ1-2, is EPEVTQTPSHQVTQMGQEVILRCVPISNHLYFYWYRQILGQKVEFLVSFYNNEISEKSEIFDDQFSVERPDGSNFTLKIRSTKLEDSAMYFCASTPGQGSGYGYTFGSGTRLTVV.

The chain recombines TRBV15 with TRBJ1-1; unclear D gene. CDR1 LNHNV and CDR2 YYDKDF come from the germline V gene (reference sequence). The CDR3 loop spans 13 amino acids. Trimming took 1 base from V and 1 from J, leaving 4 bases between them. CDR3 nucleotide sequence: TGTGCCACCAGCAGAGGCAGGAACACTGAAGCTTTCTTT. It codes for CATSRGRNTEAFF.

The CDR3 sequence: CASSLARWDSTEAFF. For the CDR3, the DNA is TGTGCCAGCAGCTTAGCGCGATGGGATAGCACTGAAGCTTTCTTT. The rearrangement links TRBV7-8 to TRBJ1-1; unclear D gene. Trimming shortened V by 0 bases and J by 4 bases, and 12 bases separated the two germline ends. Germline loops: CDR1 SGHVS, CDR2 FQNEAQ. The CDR3 spans 15 residues.

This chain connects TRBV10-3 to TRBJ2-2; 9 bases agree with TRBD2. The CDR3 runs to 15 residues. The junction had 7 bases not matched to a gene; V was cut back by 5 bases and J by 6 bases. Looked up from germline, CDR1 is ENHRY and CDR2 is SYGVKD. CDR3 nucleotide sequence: TGTGCCATCAGTTCGGGCGGGGGGGCCTCCGGGGAGCTGTTTTTT. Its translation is CAISSGGGASGELFF.

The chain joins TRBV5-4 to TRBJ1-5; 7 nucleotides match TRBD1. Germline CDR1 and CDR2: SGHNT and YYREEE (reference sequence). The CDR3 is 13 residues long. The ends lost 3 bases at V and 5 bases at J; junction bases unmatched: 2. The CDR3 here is CASSYDRDQPQHF. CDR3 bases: TGTGCCAGCAGCTACGACAGGGATCAGCCCCAGCATTTT.

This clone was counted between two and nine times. CDR3 DNA sequence: TGCAGCGTTGATAGGGGGACTAGCGGGGTCACAGATACGCAGTATTTT. Its protein product is CSVDRGTSGVTDTQYF. This chain links TRBV29-1 with TRBJ2-3, with 13 positions matching TRBD2. The CDR3 covers 16 residues. With V trimmed by 3 bases and J by 2 bases, 5 bases remained unmatched. Per the germline V gene, CDR1 is SQVTM and CDR2 is ANQGSEA.

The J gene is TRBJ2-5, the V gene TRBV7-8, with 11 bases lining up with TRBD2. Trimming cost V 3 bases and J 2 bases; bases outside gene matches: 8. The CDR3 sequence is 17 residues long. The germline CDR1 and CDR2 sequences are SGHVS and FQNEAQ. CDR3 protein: CASSFVSSGGLQETQYF. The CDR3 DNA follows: TGTGCCAGCAGCTTTGTGTCTAGCGGGGGGTTACAAGAGACCCAGTACTTC.

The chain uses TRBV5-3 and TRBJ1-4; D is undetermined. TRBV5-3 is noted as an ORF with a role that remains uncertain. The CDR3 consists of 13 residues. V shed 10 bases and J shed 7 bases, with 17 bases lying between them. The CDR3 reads CAPRGATGEKLFF. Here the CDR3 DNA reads TGTGCCCCCCGGGGAGCGACGGGTGAAAAACTGTTTTTT.

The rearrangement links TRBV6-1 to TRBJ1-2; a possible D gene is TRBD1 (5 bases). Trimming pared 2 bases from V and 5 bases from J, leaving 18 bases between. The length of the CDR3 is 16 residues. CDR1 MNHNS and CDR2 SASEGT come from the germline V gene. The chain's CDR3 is CASSERSADSPYGYTF. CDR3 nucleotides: TGTGCCAGCAGTGAAAGATCCGCTGACAGCCCGTATGGCTACACCTTC.

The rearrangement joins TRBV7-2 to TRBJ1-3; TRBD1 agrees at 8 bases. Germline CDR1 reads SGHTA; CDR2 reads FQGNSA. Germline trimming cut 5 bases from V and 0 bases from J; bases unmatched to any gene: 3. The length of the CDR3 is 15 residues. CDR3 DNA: TGTGCCAGCAGCAGCGGACAGGGCTCTGGAAACACCATATATTTT. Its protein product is CASSSGQGSGNTIYF.

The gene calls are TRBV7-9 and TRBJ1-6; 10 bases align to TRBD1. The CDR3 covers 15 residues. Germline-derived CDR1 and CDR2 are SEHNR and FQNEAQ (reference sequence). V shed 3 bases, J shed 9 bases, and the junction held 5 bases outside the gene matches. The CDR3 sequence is CASSLTGGVGSPLHF. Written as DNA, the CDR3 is TGTGCCAGCAGCTTGACAGGGGGCGTTGGTTCACCCCTCCACTTT.

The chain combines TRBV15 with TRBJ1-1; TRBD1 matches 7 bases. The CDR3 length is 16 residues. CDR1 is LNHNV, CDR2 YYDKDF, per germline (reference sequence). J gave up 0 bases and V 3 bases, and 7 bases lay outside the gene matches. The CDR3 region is CATSRGTGVMNTEAFF. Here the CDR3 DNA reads TGTGCCACCAGCAGGGGCACAGGGGTTATGAACACTGAAGCTTTCTTT.

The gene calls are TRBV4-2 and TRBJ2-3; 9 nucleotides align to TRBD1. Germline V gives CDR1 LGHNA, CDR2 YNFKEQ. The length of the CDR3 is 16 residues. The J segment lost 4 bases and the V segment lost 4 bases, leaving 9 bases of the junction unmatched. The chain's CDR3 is CASSLSTGGKSDTQYF. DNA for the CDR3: TGTGCCAGCAGCCTCTCGACAGGGGGAAAGTCAGATACGCAGTATTTT.

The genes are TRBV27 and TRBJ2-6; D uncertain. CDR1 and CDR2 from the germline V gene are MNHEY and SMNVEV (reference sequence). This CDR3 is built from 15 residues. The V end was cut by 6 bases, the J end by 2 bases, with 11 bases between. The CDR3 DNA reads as TGTGCCAGCAGGATACTAAGGACTGGGGCCAACGTCCTGACTTTC. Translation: CASRILRTGANVLTF.

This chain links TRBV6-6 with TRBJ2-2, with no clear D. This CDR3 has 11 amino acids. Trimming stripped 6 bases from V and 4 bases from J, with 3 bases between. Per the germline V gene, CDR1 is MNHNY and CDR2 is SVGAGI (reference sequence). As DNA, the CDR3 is TGTGCCAGCAGCCTCACCGGGGAGCTGTTTTTT. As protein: CASSLTGELFF.

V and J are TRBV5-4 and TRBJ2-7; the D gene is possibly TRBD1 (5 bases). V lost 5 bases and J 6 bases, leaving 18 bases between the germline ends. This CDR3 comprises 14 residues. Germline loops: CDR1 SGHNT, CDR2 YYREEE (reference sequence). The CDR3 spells CASSNRQGKGEQYF. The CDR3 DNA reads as TGTGCCAGCAGTAATCGGCAGGGAAAAGGCGAGCAGTACTTC.

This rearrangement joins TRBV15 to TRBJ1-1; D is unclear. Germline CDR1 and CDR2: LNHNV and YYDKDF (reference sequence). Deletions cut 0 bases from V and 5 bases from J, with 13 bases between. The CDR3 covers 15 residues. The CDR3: CATSRESFRGTEAFF. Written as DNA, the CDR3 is TGTGCCACCAGCAGAGAGTCGTTTCGGGGAACTGAAGCTTTCTTT.